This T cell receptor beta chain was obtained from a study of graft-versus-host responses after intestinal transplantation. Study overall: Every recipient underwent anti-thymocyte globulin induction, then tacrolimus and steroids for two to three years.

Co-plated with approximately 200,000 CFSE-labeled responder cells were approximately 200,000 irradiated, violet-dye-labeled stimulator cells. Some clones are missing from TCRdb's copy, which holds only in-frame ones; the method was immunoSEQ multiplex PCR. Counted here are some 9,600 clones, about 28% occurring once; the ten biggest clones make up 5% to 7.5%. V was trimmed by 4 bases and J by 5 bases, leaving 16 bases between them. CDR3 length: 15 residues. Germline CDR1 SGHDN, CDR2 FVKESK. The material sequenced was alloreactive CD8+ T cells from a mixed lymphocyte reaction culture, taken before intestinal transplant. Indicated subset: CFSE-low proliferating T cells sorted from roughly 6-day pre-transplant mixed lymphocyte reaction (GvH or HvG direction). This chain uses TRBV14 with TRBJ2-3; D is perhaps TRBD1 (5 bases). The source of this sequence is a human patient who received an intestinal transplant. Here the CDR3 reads CASSPADSSLDTQYF. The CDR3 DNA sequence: TGTGCCAGCAGCCCAGCTGACAGCTCACTAGATACGCAGTATTTT.